The clone carrying this T cell receptor (beta chain) was counted once. Other DNA sequences of this sample code for an identical CDR3. Libraries were prepared by immunoSEQ multiplex PCR; TCRdb keeps only in-frame clonotypes and omits some of them. The table has around 1.4 million clones, about 98.5% seen once; the top ten hold roughly 0.36%. This sample was included in a study of shared clonotypes between healthy human individuals. The CDR3 sequence is 12 residues long. CDR1 SGHDT and CDR2 YYEEEE come from the germline V gene. Between the trimmed V and J ends, which lost 2 bases and 3 bases, there was a span of 6 bases. Splitting of CD4+ cells produced CD45RA+ naive and CD45RA-negative memory subsets.

The chain uses TRBV5-6 and TRBJ2-7, with unresolved D. Sequencing was done on a sample of naive CD4+ T cells sorted from blood. The subset: CD45RA+ positively selected. This TCR derives from a man aged 30 to 45 in good health. CDR3 DNA: TGTGCCAGCAGCTTAGGCGGCTACGAGCAGTACTTC. Protein sequence: CASSLGGYEQYF.